Each of the 14 T cell receptor beta chains below was sequenced from the same sample in a study of beta chain features in type 1 diabetes. Sequenced material consisted of expressed TCRB transcripts (all of the isolated RNA was reverse transcribed). Using immunoSEQ multiplex PCR, the repertoire was profiled, and TCRdb retains in-frame clones only, with some absent. The table shows under 90,000 clones, with around a third occurring only once. The sample consisted of stem cell memory CD4+ T cells from blood. These receptors all stem from a young woman in good health.

This clone was recorded a few times. J is TRBJ1-1 and V is TRBV5-1; the match to TRBD1 covers 9 bases. Germline CDR1 SGHRS, CDR2 YFSETQ. V shed 3 bases, J shed 6 bases, and the junction held 9 bases outside the gene matches. CDR3 length equals 15 residues. CDR3 loop: CASSSTQGAGAEAFF. The DNA of the CDR3 is TGCGCCAGCAGCTCGACACAGGGGGCGGGGGCTGAAGCTTTCTTT.

The chain is built from TRBV4-1 and TRBJ1-2, with D perhaps matching TRBD1 (6 bases). This CDR3 has 16 residues. The V end lost 1 base, the J end lost 2 bases, and 14 bases lay between the germline ends. The germline CDR1 and CDR2 sequences are MGHRA and YSYEKL. The CDR3 DNA reads TGCGCCAGCAGCCAAGGGGCAGGGGCGTCGAACTATGGCTACACCTTC. Encoded protein: CASSQGAGASNYGYTF.

This clone came up a few times. V usage is TRBV14 and J usage is TRBJ1-1; no clear D. The CDR3 loop spans 13 amino acids. V lost 8 bases, J lost 3 bases, and 13 bases lay in between. CDR1 is SGHDN, CDR2 FVKESK, per germline. The CDR3: CASATEVDTEAFF. The DNA for the CDR3 is TGTGCCAGCGCCACGGAGGTGGACACTGAAGCTTTCTTT.

This chain connects TRBV18 to TRBJ1-5, with unresolved D. The germline V and J ends were trimmed by 0 bases and 7 bases, with 4 bases remaining between them. Germline CDR1 and CDR2: KGHSH and LQKENI. This CDR3 is 12 amino acids long. The CDR3 sequence: CASSPPGQPQHF. CDR3 DNA sequence: TGTGCCAGCTCACCACCGGGCCAGCCCCAGCATTTT.

This clone was detected only a few times. V is TRBV19 and J is TRBJ1-2, with TRBD1 matching over 7 bases. With V trimmed by 3 bases and J by 11 bases, 9 bases remained unmatched. The V gene's germline CDR1 is LNHDA and CDR2 SQIVND (reference sequence). There are 13 residues in the CDR3. Here the CDR3 reads CASSMGSGTAYTF. The DNA for the CDR3 is TGTGCCAGTAGTATGGGCTCCGGGACAGCTTACACCTTC.

This chain uses TRBV10-3 with TRBJ2-5; weak D call: TRBD2 (6 bases). The CDR3 sequence is 15 residues long. The V gene lost 0 bases and the J gene lost 2 bases, with 10 bases spanning the gap. The germline gives CDR1 ENHRY, CDR2 SYGVKD. In nucleotides, the CDR3 is TGTGCCATCAGTGAGTCGGAGGGGCGACAAGAGACCCAGTACTTC. This gives the protein CAISESEGRQETQYF.

This clone was counted only a few times. This chain links TRBV29-1 with TRBJ2-2; the match to TRBD2 covers 11 bases. CDR3 length equals 18 residues. The trim removed 6 bases at V and 1 base at J, leaving 13 bases unmatched. The germline gives CDR1 SQVTM, CDR2 ANQGSEA. The CDR3 DNA sequence: TGCAGCGTCTCTCGACTAGCGGGAAAGGTCGGGAACACCGGGGAGCTGTTTTTT. Translating gives CSVSRLAGKVGNTGELFF.

V and J are TRBV5-1 and TRBJ2-7, with D possibly matching TRBD1 (6 bases). This CDR3 has 15 amino acids. Germline assignment: CDR1 SGHRS and CDR2 YFSETQ. Deletions cut 3 bases from V and 3 bases from J, with 16 bases between. The CDR3 coding sequence is TGCGCCAGCAGCTCTCAGGGGCCGTCCCGCTACGAGCAGTACTTC. Translated, it gives CASSSQGPSRYEQYF.

The rearrangement uses TRBV7-9 and TRBJ2-3; 9 bases map to TRBD1. CDR1 and CDR2 (germline): SEHNR, FQNEAQ (reference sequence). The CDR3 loop spans 16 amino acids. Trimming removed 5 bases from V and 2 bases from J; junction bases left unmatched: 8. The CDR3 region is CASSLGTGPSTDTQYF. As DNA, the CDR3 is TGTGCCAGCAGCCTGGGGACAGGGCCCTCCACAGATACGCAGTATTTT.

The chain recombines TRBV19 with TRBJ1-4; 8 bases are a match to TRBD1. The germline V gene encodes CDR1 LNHDA and CDR2 SQIVND (reference sequence). The CDR3 covers 14 residues. J gave up 7 bases and V 7 bases, and 8 bases lay outside the gene matches. The CDR3 region is CASNPDRGGEKLFF. In nucleotides, the CDR3 is TGTGCCAGTAATCCAGACAGGGGCGGTGAAAAACTGTTTTTT.

This chain connects TRBV7-3 to TRBJ2-5; D not resolved. CDR1 is SGHTA and CDR2 is FQGTGA in the germline V gene. This CDR3 spans 12 amino acids. Trimming cost V 5 bases and J 4 bases, with 8 bases left between them. CDR3 in amino acids: CASSRYGETQYF. CDR3 nucleotides: TGTGCCAGCAGCCGGTATGGAGAGACCCAGTACTTC.

The chain recombines TRBV10-3 with TRBJ2-7, with a weak D call TRBD1 (6 bases). CDR1 is ENHRY and CDR2 is SYGVKD in the germline V gene. V lost 7 bases to trimming and J lost 5 bases, with 12 bases between them. The CDR3 covers 12 residues. CDR3 nucleotide sequence: TGTGCCATCAAACAACAGGGTCACGAGCAGTACTTC. Its translation is CAIKQQGHEQYF.

The rearrangement links TRBV29-1 to TRBJ2-1; 7 bases match TRBD1. CDR3 length: 16 amino acids. CDR1 and CDR2 (germline): SQVTM, ANQGSEA. V lost 3 bases and J lost 5; bases outside the gene matches: 13. Written as DNA, the CDR3 is TGCAGCGTTGATACCCCCCCAGGGGGTTTTAACAATGAGCAGTTCTTC. Translating gives CSVDTPPGGFNNEQFF.

This clone has a handful of counts. The chain links TRBV7-6 to TRBJ2-5; the D gene is possibly TRBD2 (7 bases). The germline gives CDR1 SGHVS, CDR2 FNYEAQ. The V and J ends lost 5 bases and 9 bases respectively, with 22 bases between them. This CDR3 comprises 15 residues. CDR3 DNA: TGTGCCAGCAGCCCGGGGGAGGGGGGCGCGGTCCCCCAGTACTTC. It codes for CASSPGEGGAVPQYF.